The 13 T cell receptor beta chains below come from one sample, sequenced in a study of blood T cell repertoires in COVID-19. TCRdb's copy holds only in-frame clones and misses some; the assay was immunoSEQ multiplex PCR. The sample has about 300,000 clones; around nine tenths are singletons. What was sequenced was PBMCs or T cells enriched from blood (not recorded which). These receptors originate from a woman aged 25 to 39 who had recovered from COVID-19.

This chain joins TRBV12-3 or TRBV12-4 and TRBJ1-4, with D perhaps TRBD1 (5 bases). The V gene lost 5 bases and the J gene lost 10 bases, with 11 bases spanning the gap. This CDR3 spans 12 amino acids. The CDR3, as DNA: TGTGCCAGCAGTCCCTCGGGGGGAAAACTGTTTTTT. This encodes CASSPSGGKLFF.

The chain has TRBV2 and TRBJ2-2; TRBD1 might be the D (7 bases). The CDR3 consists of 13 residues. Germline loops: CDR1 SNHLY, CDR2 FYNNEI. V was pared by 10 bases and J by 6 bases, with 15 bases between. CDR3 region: CAKRQGGAGELFF. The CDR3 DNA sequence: TGTGCCAAGCGACAGGGAGGTGCCGGGGAGCTGTTTTTT.

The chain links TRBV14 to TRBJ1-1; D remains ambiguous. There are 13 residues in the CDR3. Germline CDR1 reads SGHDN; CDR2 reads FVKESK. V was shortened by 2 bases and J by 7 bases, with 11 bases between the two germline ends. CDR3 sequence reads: CASSQLMGSEAFF. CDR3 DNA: TGTGCCAGCAGCCAACTCATGGGCAGTGAAGCTTTCTTT.

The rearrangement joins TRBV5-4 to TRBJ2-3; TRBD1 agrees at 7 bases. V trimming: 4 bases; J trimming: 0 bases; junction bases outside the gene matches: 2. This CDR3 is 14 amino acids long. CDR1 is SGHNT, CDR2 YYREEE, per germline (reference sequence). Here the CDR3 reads CASSDRASTDTQYF. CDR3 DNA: TGTGCCAGCAGCGACAGGGCGAGCACAGATACGCAGTATTTT.

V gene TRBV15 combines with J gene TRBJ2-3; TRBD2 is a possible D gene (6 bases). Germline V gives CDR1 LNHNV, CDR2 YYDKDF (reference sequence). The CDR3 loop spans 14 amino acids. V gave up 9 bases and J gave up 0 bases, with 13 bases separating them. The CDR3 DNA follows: TGTGCCACTGCACGGAGGGGAAGCACAGATACGCAGTATTTT. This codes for CATARRGSTDTQYF. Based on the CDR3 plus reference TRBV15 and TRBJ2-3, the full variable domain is DAMVIQNPRYQVTQFGKPVTLSCSQTLNHNVMYWYQQKSSQAPKLLFHYYDKDFNNEADTPDNFQSRRPNTSFCFLDIRSPGLGDTAMYLCATARRGSTDTQYFGPGTRLTVL.

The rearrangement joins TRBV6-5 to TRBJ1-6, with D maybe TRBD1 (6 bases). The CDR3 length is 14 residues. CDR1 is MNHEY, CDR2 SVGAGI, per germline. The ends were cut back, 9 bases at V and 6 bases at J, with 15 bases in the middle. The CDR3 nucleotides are TGTGCCAGTGCGGGGGGCGACCTTAATTCACCCCTCCACTTT. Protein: CASAGGDLNSPLHF.

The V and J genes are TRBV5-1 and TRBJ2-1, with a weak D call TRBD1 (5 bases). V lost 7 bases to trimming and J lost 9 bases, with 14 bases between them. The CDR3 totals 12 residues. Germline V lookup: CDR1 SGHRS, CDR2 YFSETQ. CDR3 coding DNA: TGCGCCAGCGGTTATAGGGGCGGTGAGCAGTTCTTC. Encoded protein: CASGYRGGEQFF. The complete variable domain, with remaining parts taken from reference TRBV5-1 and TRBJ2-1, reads KAGVTQTPRYLIKTRGQQVTLSCSPISGHRSVSWYQQTPGQGLQFLFEYFSETQRNKGNFPGRFSGRQFSNSRSEMNVSTLELGDSALYLCASGYRGGEQFFGPGTRLTVL.

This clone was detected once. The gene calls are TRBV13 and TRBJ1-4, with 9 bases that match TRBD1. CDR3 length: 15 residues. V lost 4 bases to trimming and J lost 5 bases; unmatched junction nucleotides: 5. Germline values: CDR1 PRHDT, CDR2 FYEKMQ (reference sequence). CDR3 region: CASSSTGTGNEKLFF. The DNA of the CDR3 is TGTGCCAGCAGCTCAACCGGGACAGGGAATGAAAAACTGTTTTTT. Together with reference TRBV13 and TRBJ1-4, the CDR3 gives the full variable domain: AAGVIQSPRHLIKEKRETATLKCYPIPRHDTVYWYQQGPGQDPQFLISFYEKMQSDKGSIPDRFSAQQFSDYHSELNMSSLELGDSALYFCASSSTGTGNEKLFFGSGTQLSVL.

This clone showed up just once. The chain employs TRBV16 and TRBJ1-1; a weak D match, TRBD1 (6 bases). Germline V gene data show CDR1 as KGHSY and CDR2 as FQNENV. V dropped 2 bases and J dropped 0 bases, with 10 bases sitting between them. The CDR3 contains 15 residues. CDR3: CASSQARGLNTEAFF. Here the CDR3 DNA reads TGTGCCAGCAGCCAAGCCAGGGGATTGAACACTGAAGCTTTCTTT.

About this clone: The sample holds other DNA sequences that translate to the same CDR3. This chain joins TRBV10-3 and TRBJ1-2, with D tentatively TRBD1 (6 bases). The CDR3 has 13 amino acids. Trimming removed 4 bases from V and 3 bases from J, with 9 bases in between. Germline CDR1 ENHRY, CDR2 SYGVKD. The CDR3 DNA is TGTGCCATCAGTGTGGCAGGGGACTATGGCTACACCTTC. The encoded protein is CAISVAGDYGYTF.

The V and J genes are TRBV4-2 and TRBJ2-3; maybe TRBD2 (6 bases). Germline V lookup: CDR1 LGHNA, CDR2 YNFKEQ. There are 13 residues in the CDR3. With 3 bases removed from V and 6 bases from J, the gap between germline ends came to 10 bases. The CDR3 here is CASSQGTPDTQYF. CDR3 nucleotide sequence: TGTGCCAGCAGCCAGGGGACTCCCGATACGCAGTATTTT.

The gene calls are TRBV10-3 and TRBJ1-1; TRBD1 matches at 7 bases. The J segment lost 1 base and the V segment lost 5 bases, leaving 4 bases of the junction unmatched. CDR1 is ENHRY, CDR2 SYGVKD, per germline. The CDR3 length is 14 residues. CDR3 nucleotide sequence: TGTGCCATCAGTTCGACAGGGAGGAACACTGAAGCTTTCTTT. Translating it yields CAISSTGRNTEAFF.

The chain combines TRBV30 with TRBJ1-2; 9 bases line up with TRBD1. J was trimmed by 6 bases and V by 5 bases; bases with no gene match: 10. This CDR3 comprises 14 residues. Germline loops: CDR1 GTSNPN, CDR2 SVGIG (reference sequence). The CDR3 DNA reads TGTGCCTGGGGGGGGGACAGGGCCGGGAATGGCTACACCTTC. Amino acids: CAWGGDRAGNGYTF.